This TCR beta chain was recorded in a study of OX40 agonist ivuxolimab in advanced cancers. Collection of blood occurred at baseline, at cycle 4 day 1, and at cycle 7 day 1. TCRdb's table, derived via immunoSEQ multiplex PCR, lists solely in-frame clones and lacks some. The table has approximately 77,000 clones, about 90% seen once; the top ten hold about 1.7%. A word on this clone: The antigen is not known.

Study findings and constraints: Among T cells, CD8+ cells averaged more expanded clones than CD4+ cells. The study observed clonal expansion of CD4+ and CD8+ blood T cells by week 6 at 0.1 to 3.0 mg/kg.

The receptor was isolated from an adult with an advanced solid tumor such as melanoma, head and neck, liver or kidney cancer. The starting material was CD4+ or CD8+ T cells sorted from blood, obtained in a trial of the OX40 agonist ivuxolimab.

Written as DNA, the CDR3 is TGTGCCAGCAAAGGACTAGCGGGAGAGAACACCGGGGAGCTGTTTTTT. It specifies CASKGLAGENTGELFF. The chain recombines TRBV2 with TRBJ2-2; 13 nucleotides agree with TRBD2. Trimming removed 7 bases from V and 1 base from J; junction bases left unmatched: 3. In germline, CDR1 is SNHLY, CDR2 FYNNEI. This CDR3 is built from 16 residues.